One and the same sample provided the 6 T cell receptor beta chains below, sequenced in a study of early T cells in non-severe SARS-CoV-2 infection. TCRdb reprocessed the 5' RACE reads with MiXCR, giving one entry per CDR3 protein. The sample consists of 65,000 to 70,000 distinct CDR3 sequences, 9% to 15% of them appearing once. The source material was whole blood. The receptors originated from an adult who was a healthcare worker with PCR-confirmed SARS-CoV-2 infection or an uninfected control (not recorded which).

V gene TRBV12-3 or TRBV12-4 combines with J gene TRBJ1-2; the D is unclear. The CDR3 runs 11 residues. V dropped 5 bases and J dropped 5 bases, with 6 bases sitting between them. The CDR3: CASSDFYGYTF. DNA for the CDR3: TGTGCCAGCAGTGATTTTTATGGCTACACCTTC.

This clonotype appeared a few times. The rearrangement uses TRBV7-8 and TRBJ2-2, with 11 bases that match TRBD1. The trim removed 6 bases at V and 1 base at J, leaving 4 bases unmatched. The CDR3 loop spans 16 amino acids. Germline loops: CDR1 SGHVS, CDR2 FQNEAQ. CDR3 sequence reads: CASRAGQGVNTGELFF. In DNA form, the CDR3 reads TGTGCCAGCAGAGCGGGACAGGGGGTGAACACCGGGGAGCTGTTTTTT. Combining the CDR3 with reference TRBV7-8 and TRBJ2-2 gives the whole variable domain GAGVSQSPRYKVAKRGQDVALRCDPISGHVSLFWYQQALGQGPEFLTYFQNEAQLDKSGLPSDRFFAERPEGSVSTLKIQRTQQEDSAVYLCASRAGQGVNTGELFFGEGSRLTVL.

In the case of this clonotype: One end of the junction fails to match germline, which may point to a read error. The V and J genes are TRBV3-1 and TRBJ2-7; D remains unclear. Germline V lookup: CDR1 LGHDT, CDR2 YNNKEL (reference sequence). The CDR3 is made up of 12 amino acids. The CDR3 is CASSHSLGPFSF. The CDR3 coding sequence is TGTGCCAGCAGCCATTCTTTAGGGCCATTCTCATTC.

Concerning this clonotype itself: A much larger clone differs from this one at a single base, so this may be a read error. The chain employs TRBV5-6 and TRBJ2-2; maybe TRBD1 (6 bases). The V end lost 4 bases, the J end lost 0 bases, and 10 bases lay between the germline ends. From germline, CDR1 is SGHDT and CDR2 YYEEEE. This CDR3 has 15 amino acids. The DNA for the CDR3 is TGTGCCAGCAGCAAGGACAGCGCGAACACCGGGGAGCTGTTTTTT. The encoded protein is CASSKDSANTGELFF.

The chain combines TRBV3-1 with TRBJ1-1; D is ambiguous. Germline CDR1 and CDR2: LGHDT and YNNKEL (reference sequence). The CDR3 sequence is 15 residues long. Trimming cost V 1 base and J 1 base, with 10 bases left between them. The CDR3 sequence is CASSQGVWANTEAFF. The DNA for the CDR3 is TGTGCCAGCAGCCAAGGAGTGTGGGCGAACACTGAAGCTTTCTTT. The complete variable domain, with remaining parts taken from reference TRBV3-1 and TRBJ1-1, reads DTAVSQTPKYLVTQMGNDKSIKCEQNLGHDTMYWYKQDSKKFLKIMFSYNNKELIINETVPNRFSPKSPDKAHLNLHINSLELGDSAVYFCASSQGVWANTEAFFGQGTRLTVV.

The rearrangement joins TRBV20-1 to TRBJ2-1; TRBD2 is a possible D gene (5 bases). The CDR3 sequence is 11 residues long. CDR1 DFQATT and CDR2 SNEGSKA come from the germline V gene (reference sequence). The V gene lost 1 base and the J gene lost 8 bases, with 6 bases spanning the gap. The CDR3 region is CSARGGHEQFF. Here the CDR3 DNA reads TGCAGTGCTAGAGGAGGGCATGAGCAGTTCTTC.